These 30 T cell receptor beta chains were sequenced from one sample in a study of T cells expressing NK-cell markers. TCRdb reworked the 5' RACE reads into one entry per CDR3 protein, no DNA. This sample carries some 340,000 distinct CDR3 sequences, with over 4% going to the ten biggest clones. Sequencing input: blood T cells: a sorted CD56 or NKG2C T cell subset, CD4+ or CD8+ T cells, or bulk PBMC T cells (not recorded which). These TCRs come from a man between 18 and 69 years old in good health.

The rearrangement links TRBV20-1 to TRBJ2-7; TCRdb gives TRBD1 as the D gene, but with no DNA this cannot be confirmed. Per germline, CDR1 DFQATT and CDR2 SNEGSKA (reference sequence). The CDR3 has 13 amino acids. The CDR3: CAGPRDGAYEQYF.

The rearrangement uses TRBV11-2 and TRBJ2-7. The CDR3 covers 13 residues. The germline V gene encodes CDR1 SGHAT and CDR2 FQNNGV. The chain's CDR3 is CASSSDNLYEQYF. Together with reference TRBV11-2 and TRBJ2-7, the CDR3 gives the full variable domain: EAGVAQSPRYKIIEKRQSVAFWCNPISGHATLYWYQQILGQGPKLLIQFQNNGVVDDSQLPKDRFSAERLKGVDSTLKIQPAKLEDSAVYLCASSSDNLYEQYFGPGTRLTVT.

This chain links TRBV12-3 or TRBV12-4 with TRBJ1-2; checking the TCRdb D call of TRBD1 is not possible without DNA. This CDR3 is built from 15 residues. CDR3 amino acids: CASSYPPGQAEGYTF.

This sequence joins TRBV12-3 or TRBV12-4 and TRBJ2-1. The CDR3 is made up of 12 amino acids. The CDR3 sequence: CASSLGLREQFF.

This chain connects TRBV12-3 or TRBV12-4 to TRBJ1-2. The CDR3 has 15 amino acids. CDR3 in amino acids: CASSETGGWTYGYTF.

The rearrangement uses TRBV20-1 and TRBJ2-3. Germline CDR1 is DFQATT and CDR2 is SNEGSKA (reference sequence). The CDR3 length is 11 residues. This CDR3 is CSAEMTEKQYF.

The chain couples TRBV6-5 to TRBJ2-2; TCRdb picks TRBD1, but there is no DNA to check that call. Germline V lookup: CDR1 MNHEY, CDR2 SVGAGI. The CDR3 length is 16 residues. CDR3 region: CASTRFGTGKTGELFF.

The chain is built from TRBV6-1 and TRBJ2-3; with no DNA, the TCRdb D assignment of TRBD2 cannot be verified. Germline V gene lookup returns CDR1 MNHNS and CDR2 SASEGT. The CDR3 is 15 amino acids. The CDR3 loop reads CASSIRTSTPDTQYF.

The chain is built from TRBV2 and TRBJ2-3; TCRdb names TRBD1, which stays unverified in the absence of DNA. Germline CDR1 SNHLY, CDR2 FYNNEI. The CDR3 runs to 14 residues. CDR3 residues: CAMAGTGRSDTQYF.

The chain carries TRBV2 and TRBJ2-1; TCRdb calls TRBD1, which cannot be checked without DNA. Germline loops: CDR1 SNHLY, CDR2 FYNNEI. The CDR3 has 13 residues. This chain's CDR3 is CASSKTENNEQFF.

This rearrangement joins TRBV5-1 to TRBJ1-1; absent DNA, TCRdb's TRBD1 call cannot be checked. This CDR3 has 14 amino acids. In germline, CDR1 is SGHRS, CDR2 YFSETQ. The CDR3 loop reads CASSTGQPNTEAFF. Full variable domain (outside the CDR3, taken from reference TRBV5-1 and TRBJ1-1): KAGVTQTPRYLIKTRGQQVTLSCSPISGHRSVSWYQQTPGQGLQFLFEYFSETQRNKGNFPGRFSGRQFSNSRSEMNVSTLELGDSALYLCASSTGQPNTEAFFGQGTRLTVV.

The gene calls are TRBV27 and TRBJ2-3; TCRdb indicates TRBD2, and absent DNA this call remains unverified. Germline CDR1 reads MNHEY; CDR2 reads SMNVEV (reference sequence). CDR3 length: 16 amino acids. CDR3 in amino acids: CASSLSKQGWADTQYF.

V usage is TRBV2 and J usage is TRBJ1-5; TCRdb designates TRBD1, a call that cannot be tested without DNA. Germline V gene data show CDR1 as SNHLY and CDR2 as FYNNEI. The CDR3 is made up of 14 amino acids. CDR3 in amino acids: CASRTDYSNQPQHF.

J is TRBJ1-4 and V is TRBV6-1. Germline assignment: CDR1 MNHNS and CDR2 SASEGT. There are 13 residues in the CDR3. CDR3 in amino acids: CASSEAGGSKLFF.

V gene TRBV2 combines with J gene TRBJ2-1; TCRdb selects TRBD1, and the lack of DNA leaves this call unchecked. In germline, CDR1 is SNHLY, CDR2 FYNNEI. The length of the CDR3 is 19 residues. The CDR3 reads CASSEAGLRPGHAYNEQFF.

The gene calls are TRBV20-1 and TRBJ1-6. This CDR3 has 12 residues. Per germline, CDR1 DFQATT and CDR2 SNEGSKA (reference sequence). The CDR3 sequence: CSASRHSSPLHF.

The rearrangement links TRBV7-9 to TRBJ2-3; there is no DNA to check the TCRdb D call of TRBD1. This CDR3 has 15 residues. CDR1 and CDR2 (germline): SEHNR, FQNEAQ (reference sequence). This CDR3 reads CASSGGMTSTDTQYF.

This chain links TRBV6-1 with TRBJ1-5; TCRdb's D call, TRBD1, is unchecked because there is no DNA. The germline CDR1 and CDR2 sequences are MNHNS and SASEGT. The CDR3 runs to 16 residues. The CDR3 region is CASTDYPGGEGQPQHF.

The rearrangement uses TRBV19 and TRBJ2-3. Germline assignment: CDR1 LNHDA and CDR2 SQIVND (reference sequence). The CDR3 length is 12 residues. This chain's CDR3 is CASSIGGDTQYF.

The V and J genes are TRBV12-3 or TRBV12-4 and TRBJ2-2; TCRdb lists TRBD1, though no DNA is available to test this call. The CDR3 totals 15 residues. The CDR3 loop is CASSPATGLPGELFF.

The CDR3 sequence: CASSPEQSANTGELFF. The gene calls are TRBV18 and TRBJ2-2. CDR3 length equals 16 residues. CDR1 and CDR2 from the germline V gene are KGHSH and LQKENI.

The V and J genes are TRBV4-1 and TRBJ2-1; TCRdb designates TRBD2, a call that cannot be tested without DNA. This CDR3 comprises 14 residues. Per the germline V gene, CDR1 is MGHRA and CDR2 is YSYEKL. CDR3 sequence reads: CASSGLAPKNEQFF.

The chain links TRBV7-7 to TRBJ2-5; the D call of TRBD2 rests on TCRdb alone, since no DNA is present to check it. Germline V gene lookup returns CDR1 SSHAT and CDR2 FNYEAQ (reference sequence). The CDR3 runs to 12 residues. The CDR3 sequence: CAREDVDETQYF. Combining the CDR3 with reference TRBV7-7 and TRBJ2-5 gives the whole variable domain GAGVSQSPRYKVTKRGQDVTLRCDPISSHATLYWYQQALGQGPEFLTYFNYEAQPDKSGLPSDRFSAERPEGSISTLTIQRTEQRDSAMYRCAREDVDETQYFGPGTRLLVL.

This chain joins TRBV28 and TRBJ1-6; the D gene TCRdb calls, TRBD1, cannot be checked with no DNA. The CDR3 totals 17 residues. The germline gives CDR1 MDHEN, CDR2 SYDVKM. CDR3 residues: CASSSAGTGRSNSPLHF.

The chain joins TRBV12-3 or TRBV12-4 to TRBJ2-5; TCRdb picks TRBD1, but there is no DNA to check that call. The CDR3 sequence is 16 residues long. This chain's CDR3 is CASSLGRTGSQETQYF.

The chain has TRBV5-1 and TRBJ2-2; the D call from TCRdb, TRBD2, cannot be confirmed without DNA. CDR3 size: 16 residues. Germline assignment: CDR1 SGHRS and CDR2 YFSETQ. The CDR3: CASSLVGQTNTGELFF.

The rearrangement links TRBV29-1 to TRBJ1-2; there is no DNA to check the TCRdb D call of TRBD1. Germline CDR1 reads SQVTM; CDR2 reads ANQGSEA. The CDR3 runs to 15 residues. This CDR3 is CSVAVGQKLNYGYTF.

The CDR3 here is CASSPLFGELFF. The J gene is TRBJ2-2, the V gene TRBV28; TCRdb's D gene call, TRBD1, goes unchecked for lack of DNA. The length of the CDR3 is 12 residues. From germline, CDR1 is MDHEN and CDR2 SYDVKM.

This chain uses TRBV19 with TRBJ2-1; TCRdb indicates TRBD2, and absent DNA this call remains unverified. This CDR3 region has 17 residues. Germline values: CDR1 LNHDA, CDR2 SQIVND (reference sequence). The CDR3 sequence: CASSSRVRTSGRGEQFF.

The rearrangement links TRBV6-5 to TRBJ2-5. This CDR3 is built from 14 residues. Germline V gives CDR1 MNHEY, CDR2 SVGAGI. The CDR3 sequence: CASSSAYMRETQYF.